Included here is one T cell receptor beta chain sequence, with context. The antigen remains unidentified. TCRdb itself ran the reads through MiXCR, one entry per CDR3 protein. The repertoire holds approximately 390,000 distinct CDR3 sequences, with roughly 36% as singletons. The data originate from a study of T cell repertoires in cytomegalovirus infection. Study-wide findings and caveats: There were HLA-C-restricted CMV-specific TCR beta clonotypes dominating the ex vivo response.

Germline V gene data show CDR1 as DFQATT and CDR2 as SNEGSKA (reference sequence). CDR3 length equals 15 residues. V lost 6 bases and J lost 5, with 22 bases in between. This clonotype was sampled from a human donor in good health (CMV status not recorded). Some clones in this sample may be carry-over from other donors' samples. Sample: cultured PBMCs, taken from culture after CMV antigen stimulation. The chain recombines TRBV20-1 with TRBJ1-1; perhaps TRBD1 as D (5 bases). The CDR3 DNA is TGCAGTGCCCGACAGCGAGGCGGAGGGAAGACTGAAGCTTTCTTT. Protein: CSARQRGGGKTEAFF.